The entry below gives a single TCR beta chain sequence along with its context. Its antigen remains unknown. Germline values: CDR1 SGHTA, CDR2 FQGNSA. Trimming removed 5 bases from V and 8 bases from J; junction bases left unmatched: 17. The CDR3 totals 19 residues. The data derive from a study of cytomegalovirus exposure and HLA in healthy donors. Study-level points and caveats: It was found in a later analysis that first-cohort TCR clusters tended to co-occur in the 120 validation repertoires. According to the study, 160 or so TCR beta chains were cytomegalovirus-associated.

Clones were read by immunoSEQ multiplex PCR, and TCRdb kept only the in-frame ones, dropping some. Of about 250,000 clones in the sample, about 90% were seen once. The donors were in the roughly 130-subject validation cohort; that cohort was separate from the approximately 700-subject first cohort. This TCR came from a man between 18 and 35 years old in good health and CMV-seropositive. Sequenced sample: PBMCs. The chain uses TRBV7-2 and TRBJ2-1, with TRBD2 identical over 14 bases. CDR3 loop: CASSPGTSGSGFFADEQFF. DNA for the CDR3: TGTGCCAGCAGCCCCGGGACTAGCGGGAGTGGGTTCTTTGCGGATGAGCAGTTCTTC.